This T cell receptor beta chain was found in a study of blood T cell repertoires in COVID-19 (TCRdb year 2020). Turning to the overall study: Samples covering the acute and convalescent phases of COVID-19 were provided by collaborators in the United States, Italy and Spain. The prospective study material was composed of cDNA or gDNA derived from T cells, B-cell-depleted T cells, or PBMCs. HLA class I and class II types, where available, came from metadata supplied by the sample provider rather than from assay-based typing. The samples were drawn from the first 160 participants of the ongoing ImmuneRACE study and from 1,254 subjects provided by 6 global collaborators. A freely available public database, intended as a resource for researchers studying the immune response to SARS-CoV-2, is where the repertoires were released. Sample metadata almost always included a de-identified subject ID, COVID-19 status, age in years and sex. The dataset comprised deeply sampled blood TCRbeta repertoires from subjects exposed to, actively infected with, or recovered from COVID-19.

Results and caveats for the whole study, not just this receptor: How much clinical and demographic metadata was included differed by source and by participant, and the metadata was provided uncurated.

The immunoSEQ Assay, a bias-controlled multiplex PCR, was used to amplify TCRbeta CDR3 regions from genomic DNA. As for how the authors treated the data: Nucleated cell counts per sample were estimated from amplification of reference gene primers within the assay. To quantify the absolute abundance of each unique TCRbeta CDR3 rearrangement, sequence reads were collapsed and filtered. For each sample, productive Simpson clonality was calculated as the square root of Simpson's diversity index over productive rearrangements. This is the immuneACCESS table as TCRdb keeps it, with only in-frame sequences that have V and J called. A part of the clones is gone; compared with another copy, unresolved V genes explain less than half, and the rest is unexplained. The DNA gave D and trimming, while V, J and clone size come from that table. The sample has some 35,000 clones on record, roughly 82% of them singletons. The top ten hold about 42% of the sample.

Collaborating institutions collected whole blood in K2EDTA tubes following their own protocols. For TCRbeta analysis, collaborators shipped samples in one of three forms: frozen whole blood, isolated PBMCs, or DNA extracted from either of those sample types. Via the germline V gene, CDR1 is SGDLS and CDR2 YYNGEE. Including cysteine and phenylalanine, the CDR3 has 13 amino acids. Only CDR3 DNA is held: 39 bases, read in frame from base 1. Germline trimming: 3 bases from V, 3 bases from J; junction bases outside gene matches: 2. As a fraction of the sample, this clone is hyperexpanded (1% or more). Its target antigen remains unknown. Base-call qualities are not available, and no considerably larger clone is one nucleotide away.

Sequencing was performed on peripheral blood. The sequence was collected from a man at least 80 years old with active or convalescent COVID-19. The rearrangement combines TRBV9 with TRBJ1-1; TRBD1 aligns with 7 central bases. The sequence in DNA is TGTGCCAGCAGCGCTGGACAGGACACTGAAGCTTTCTTT. Its amino acids are CASSAGQDTEAFF.